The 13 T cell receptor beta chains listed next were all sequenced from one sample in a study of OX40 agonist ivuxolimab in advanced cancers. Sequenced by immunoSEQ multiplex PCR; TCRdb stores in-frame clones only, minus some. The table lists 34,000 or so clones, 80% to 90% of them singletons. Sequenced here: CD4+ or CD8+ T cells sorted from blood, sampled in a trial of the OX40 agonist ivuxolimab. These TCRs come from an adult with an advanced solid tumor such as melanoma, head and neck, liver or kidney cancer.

The CDR3 spells CASSSIAGGVSKNIQYF. CDR3 nucleotide sequence: TGTGCCAGCAGTTCAATAGCGGGAGGTGTAAGCAAAAACATTCAGTACTTC. This chain joins TRBV27 and TRBJ2-4, with 10 bases that match TRBD2. Trimming removed 4 bases from V and 3 bases from J; junction bases left unmatched: 9. The CDR3 covers 17 residues. The germline V gene has CDR1 MNHEY and CDR2 SMNVEV (reference sequence).

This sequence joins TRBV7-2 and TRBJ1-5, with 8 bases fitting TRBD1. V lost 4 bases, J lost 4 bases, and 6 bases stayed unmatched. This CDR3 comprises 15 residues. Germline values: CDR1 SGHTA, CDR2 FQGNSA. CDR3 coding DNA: TGTGCCAGCAGCTATGGACAGGGAGTTAATCAGCCCCAGCATTTT. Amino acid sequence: CASSYGQGVNQPQHF.

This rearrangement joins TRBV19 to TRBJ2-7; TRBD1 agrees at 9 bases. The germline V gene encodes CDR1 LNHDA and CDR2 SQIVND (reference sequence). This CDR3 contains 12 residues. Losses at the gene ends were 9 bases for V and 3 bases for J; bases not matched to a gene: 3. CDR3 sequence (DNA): TGTGCCAGCGGGGACAGGGACTACGAGCAGTACTTC. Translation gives CASGDRDYEQYF.

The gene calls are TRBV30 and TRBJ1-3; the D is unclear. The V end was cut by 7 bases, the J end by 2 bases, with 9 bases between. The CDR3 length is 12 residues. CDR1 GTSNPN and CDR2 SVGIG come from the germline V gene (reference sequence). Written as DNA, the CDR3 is TGTGCCTTCCTTCCGCCTGGAAACACCATATATTTT. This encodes CAFLPPGNTIYF.

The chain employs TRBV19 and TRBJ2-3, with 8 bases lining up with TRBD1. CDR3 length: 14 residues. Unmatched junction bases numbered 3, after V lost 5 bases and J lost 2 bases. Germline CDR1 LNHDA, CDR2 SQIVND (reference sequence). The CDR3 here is CASSFQGATDTQYF. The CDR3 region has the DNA TGTGCCAGTAGTTTCCAGGGGGCCACAGATACGCAGTATTTT.

CDR3: CASSQVGSSGAHLQETQYF. CDR3 bases: TGTGCCAGCAGCCAAGTTGGGTCTAGCGGGGCGCACCTTCAAGAGACCCAGTACTTC. V usage is TRBV4-2 and J usage is TRBJ2-5; 9 bases map to TRBD2. J lost 2 bases, V lost 1 base, and 14 bases had no gene match. Germline assignment: CDR1 LGHNA and CDR2 YNFKEQ. The length of the CDR3 is 19 residues.

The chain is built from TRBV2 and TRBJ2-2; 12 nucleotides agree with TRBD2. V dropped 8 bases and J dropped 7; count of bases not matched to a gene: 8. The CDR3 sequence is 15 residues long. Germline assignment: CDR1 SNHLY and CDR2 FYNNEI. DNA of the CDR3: TGTGCCAGCGAGGCTAGCGGGAGGGCCTTCGGGGAGCTGTTTTTT. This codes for CASEASGRAFGELFF. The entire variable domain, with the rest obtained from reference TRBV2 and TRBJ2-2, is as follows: EPEVTQTPSHQVTQMGQEVILRCVPISNHLYFYWYRQILGQKVEFLVSFYNNEISEKSEIFDDQFSVERPDGSNFTLKIRSTKLEDSAMYFCASEASGRAFGELFFGEGSRLTVL.

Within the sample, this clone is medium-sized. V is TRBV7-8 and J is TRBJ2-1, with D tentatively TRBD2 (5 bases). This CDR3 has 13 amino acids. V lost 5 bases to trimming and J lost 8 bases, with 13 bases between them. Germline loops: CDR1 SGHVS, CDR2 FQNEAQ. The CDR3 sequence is CASSPPKEDEQFF. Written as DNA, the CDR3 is TGTGCCAGCAGCCCGCCTAAGGAGGATGAGCAGTTCTTC.

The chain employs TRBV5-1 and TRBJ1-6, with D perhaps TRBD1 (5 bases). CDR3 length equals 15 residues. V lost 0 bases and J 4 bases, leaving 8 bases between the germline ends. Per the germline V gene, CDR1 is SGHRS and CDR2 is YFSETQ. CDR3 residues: CASSLAGTYNSPLHF. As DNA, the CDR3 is TGCGCCAGCAGCTTGGCTGGGACGTATAATTCACCCCTCCACTTT.

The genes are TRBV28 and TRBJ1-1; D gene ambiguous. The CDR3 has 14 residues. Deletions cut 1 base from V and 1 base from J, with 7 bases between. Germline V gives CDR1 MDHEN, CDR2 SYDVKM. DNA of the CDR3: TGTGCCAGCAGTTTATTCGCAGGGAACACTGAAGCTTTCTTT. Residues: CASSLFAGNTEAFF. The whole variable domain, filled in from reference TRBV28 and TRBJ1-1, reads DVKVTQSSRYLVKRTGEKVFLECVQDMDHENMFWYRQDPGLGLRLIYFSYDVKMKEKGDIPEGYSVSREKKERFSLILESASTNQTSMYLCASSLFAGNTEAFFGQGTRLTVV.

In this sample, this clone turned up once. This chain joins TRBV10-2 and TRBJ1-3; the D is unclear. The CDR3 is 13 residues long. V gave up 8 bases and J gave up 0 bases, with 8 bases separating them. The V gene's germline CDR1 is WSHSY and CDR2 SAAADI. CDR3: CASGSSSGNTIYF. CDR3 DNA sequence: TGCGCCAGCGGTTCATCCTCTGGAAACACCATATATTTT.

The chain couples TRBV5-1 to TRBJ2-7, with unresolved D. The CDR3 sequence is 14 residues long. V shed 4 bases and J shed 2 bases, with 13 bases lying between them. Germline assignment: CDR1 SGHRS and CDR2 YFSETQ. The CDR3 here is CASSDTTTAYEQYF. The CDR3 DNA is TGCGCCAGCAGCGACACTACGACTGCCTACGAGCAGTACTTC.

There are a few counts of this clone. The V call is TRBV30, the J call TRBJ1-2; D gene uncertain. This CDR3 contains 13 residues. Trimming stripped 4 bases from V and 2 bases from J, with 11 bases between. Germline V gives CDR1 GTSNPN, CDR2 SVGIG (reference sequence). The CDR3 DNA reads TGTGCCTGGAACACTGAAAGGAACTATGGCTACACCTTC. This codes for CAWNTERNYGYTF.